The 13 T cell receptor beta chains given below trace back to one sample, sequenced in a study of shared clonotypes between healthy human individuals. This table comes from immunoSEQ multiplex PCR, and its TCRdb copy is limited to in-frame clones, with some not included. The profile shows a few million clones, 92% of them singletons. Sequencing was performed on naive CD4+ T cells from PBMCs. The sample's subset: CD45RA+ positively selected. The source of these receptors is a man younger than 35 in good health. Some clones in this sample may be carry-over from other donors' samples.

The chain carries TRBV7-3 and TRBJ2-3; D is unclear. Germline-derived CDR1 and CDR2 are SGHTA and FQGTGA. Trimming left V 2 bases short and J 2 bases short, with 8 bases between. The CDR3 consists of 14 residues. This CDR3 reads CASSLDSSTDTQYF. CDR3 DNA: TGTGCCAGCAGCTTAGATTCCTCCACAGATACGCAGTATTTT.

The chain employs TRBV5-1 and TRBJ2-2; 11 positions match TRBD2. Germline CDR1 and CDR2: SGHRS and YFSETQ. The CDR3 sequence is 20 residues long. V gave up 0 bases and J gave up 6 bases; unmatched junction bases: 16. The CDR3 loop is CASSLAGRLAGGGDPGELFF. For the CDR3, the DNA is TGCGCCAGCAGCTTGGCCGGACGTCTAGCGGGAGGAGGGGACCCCGGGGAGCTGTTTTTT.

This chain links TRBV7-9 with TRBJ2-1, with TRBD1 identical over 9 bases. This CDR3 has 16 residues. After removal of 3 bases from V and 8 bases from J, the junction contained 11 bases not matched to a gene. CDR1 and CDR2 from the germline V gene are SEHNR and FQNEAQ (reference sequence). The chain's CDR3 is CASSFWKTGGKDEQFF. For the CDR3, the DNA is TGTGCCAGCAGCTTTTGGAAGACAGGGGGTAAAGATGAGCAGTTCTTC.

The chain employs TRBV7-2 and TRBJ2-2; 7 bases align to TRBD2. V dropped 0 bases and J dropped 7; count of bases not matched to a gene: 5. This CDR3 has 15 residues. The germline V gene encodes CDR1 SGHTA and CDR2 FQGNSA. The CDR3: CASSLAISGRGELFF. The DNA of the CDR3 is TGTGCCAGCAGCTTAGCCATTAGCGGGCGCGGGGAGCTGTTTTTT.

This rearrangement joins TRBV19 to TRBJ2-3; D ambiguous. This CDR3 has 11 amino acids. Trimming shortened V by 7 bases and J by 6 bases, and 8 bases separated the two germline ends. The germline V gene has CDR1 LNHDA and CDR2 SQIVND (reference sequence). CDR3 in DNA: TGTGCCAGTACCCTTCGGGATACGCAGTATTTT. It translates to CASTLRDTQYF. Full variable domain (rest looked up from reference TRBV19 and TRBJ2-3): DGGITQSPKYLFRKEGQNVTLSCEQNLNHDAMYWYRQDPGQGLRLIYYSQIVNDFQKGDIAEGYSVSREKKESFPLTVTSAQKNPTAFYLCASTLRDTQYFGPGTRLTVL.

The rearrangement links TRBV4-1 to TRBJ2-2; 11 bases line up with TRBD2. CDR1 is MGHRA and CDR2 is YSYEKL in the germline V gene. This CDR3 comprises 20 residues. Trimming removed 3 bases from V and 6 bases from J; junction bases left unmatched: 18. The CDR3 DNA reads TGCGCCAGCAGCCAGGATCCCTGGATTAGCGGGAGGGCCCATTCCGGGGAGCTGTTTTTT. Translation gives CASSQDPWISGRAHSGELFF.

This chain links TRBV7-2 with TRBJ1-3; no firm D call. Trimming took 2 bases from V and 2 from J, leaving 13 bases between them. CDR3 length: 16 amino acids. Germline V gene sequence: CDR1 SGHTA, CDR2 FQGNSA. The CDR3 spells CASSLTRETTGNTIYF. In DNA form, the CDR3 reads TGTGCCAGCAGCTTAACGAGGGAGACTACTGGAAACACCATATATTTT.

The chain combines TRBV7-3 with TRBJ2-1; D remains unclear. Germline V CDR1 and CDR2: SGHTA, FQGTGA. Trimming took 5 bases from V and 8 from J, leaving 13 bases between them. CDR3 size: 13 residues. The CDR3 is CASSPPLGDEQFF. The CDR3 nucleotides are TGTGCCAGCAGCCCACCGCTGGGCGATGAGCAGTTCTTC.

V is TRBV27 and J is TRBJ1-3, with D possibly TRBD1 on 5 matching bases. Trimming cost V 5 bases and J 3 bases, with 11 bases left between them. CDR1 MNHEY and CDR2 SMNVEV come from the germline V gene (reference sequence). CDR3 length equals 14 residues. CDR3 sequence (DNA): TGTGCCAGCAGTGGGGGTCCCCGTGGAAACACCATATATTTT. Translating it yields CASSGGPRGNTIYF.

The chain employs TRBV6-5 and TRBJ2-1; D is possibly TRBD1 (5 bases). Germline lookup yields CDR1 MNHEY and CDR2 SVGAGI. The germline V and J ends were trimmed by 7 bases and 2 bases, with 12 bases remaining between them. CDR3 length: 14 amino acids. The CDR3 spells CASTRSTAYNEQFF. In nucleotides, the CDR3 is TGTGCCAGCACCCGATCGACAGCCTACAATGAGCAGTTCTTC.

The chain joins TRBV7-3 to TRBJ2-1; 10 nucleotides agree with TRBD2. Germline lookup yields CDR1 SGHTA and CDR2 FQGTGA. The CDR3 has 16 residues. V lost 5 bases, J lost 3 bases, and 7 bases stayed unmatched. CDR3 region: CASSPKRLAGYNEQFF. The CDR3 DNA reads TGTGCCAGCAGCCCGAAAAGACTAGCGGGCTACAATGAGCAGTTCTTC.

This clone is a singleton in its sample. The junction departs from germline at one end; a sequencing error may be responsible. The chain combines TRBV5-8 with TRBJ2-7; D is ambiguous. Looked up from germline, CDR1 is SGHTS and CDR2 is YDEGEE. The CDR3 is 14 amino acids. CDR3 residues: CASSLRPYSYGQYF. The CDR3 DNA reads as TGTGCCAGCAGCTTAAGGCCTTACTCCTACGGGCAGTACTTC. The full variable domain, its missing parts supplied by reference TRBV5-8 and TRBJ2-7, is EAGVTQSPTHLIKTRGQQATLRCSPISGHTSVYWYQQALGLGLQFLLWYDEGEERNRGNFPPRFSGRQFPNYSSELNVNALELEDSALYLCASSLRPYSYGQYFGPGTRLTVT.

This rearrangement joins TRBV5-1 to TRBJ2-3, with TRBD2 matching 13 bases. The CDR3 is made up of 15 amino acids. CDR1 and CDR2 from the germline V gene are SGHRS and YFSETQ. The junction had 5 bases not matched to a gene; V was cut back by 4 bases and J by 6 bases. DNA for the CDR3: TGCGCCAGCAGCCGGACTAGCGGGAGAAGGGATACGCAGTATTTT. It codes for CASSRTSGRRDTQYF.